The 17 T cell receptor beta chains reported below all come from one sample, sequenced in a study of T cells expressing NK-cell markers. Each CDR3 protein gets one entry in TCRdb, which reprocessed the 5' RACE reads and gives no DNA. This sample's table reports about 260,000 distinct CDR3 sequences. The material sequenced was blood T cells: a sorted CD56 or NKG2C T cell subset, CD4+ or CD8+ T cells, or bulk PBMC T cells (not recorded which). All receptors derive from a woman aged 18 to 75 in good health.

The chain uses TRBV5-1 and TRBJ1-1. The CDR3 is made up of 13 amino acids. Germline V gives CDR1 SGHRS, CDR2 YFSETQ. The CDR3 region is CASSSNRNTEAFF.

The gene calls are TRBV11-2 and TRBJ2-3; absent DNA, TCRdb's TRBD1 call cannot be checked. Germline CDR1 and CDR2: SGHAT and FQNNGV. This CDR3 is 16 amino acids long. This chain's CDR3 is CASSTQAGTGTDTQYF. The variable domain in full, completed from reference TRBV11-2 and TRBJ2-3, reads EAGVAQSPRYKIIEKRQSVAFWCNPISGHATLYWYQQILGQGPKLLIQFQNNGVVDDSQLPKDRFSAERLKGVDSTLKIQPAKLEDSAVYLCASSTQAGTGTDTQYFGPGTRLTVL.

The chain's CDR3 is CASSQWRGYEQYF. V gene TRBV4-3 combines with J gene TRBJ2-7. The CDR3 covers 13 residues. The germline gives CDR1 LGHNA, CDR2 YSLEER.

V usage is TRBV20-1 and J usage is TRBJ1-2; TCRdb's D call, TRBD1, is unchecked because there is no DNA. The CDR3 runs to 13 residues. Germline V gene sequence: CDR1 DFQATT, CDR2 SNEGSKA (reference sequence). CDR3 residues: CSARGDRLYGYTF.

The chain combines TRBV3-1 with TRBJ2-1; TCRdb proposes TRBD1, but this gene call is untestable without DNA. The CDR3 runs to 14 residues. Germline values: CDR1 LGHDT, CDR2 YNNKEL (reference sequence). This chain's CDR3 is CASRKAPIYNEQFF.

The chain recombines TRBV7-9 with TRBJ1-2. Germline assignment: CDR1 SEHNR and CDR2 FQNEAQ (reference sequence). This CDR3 spans 14 amino acids. The chain's CDR3 is CASSLGGDVAGYTF.

V and J are TRBV15 and TRBJ1-2; absent DNA, TCRdb's TRBD1 call cannot be checked. Germline assignment: CDR1 LNHNV and CDR2 YYDKDF (reference sequence). The CDR3 loop spans 14 amino acids. This CDR3 is CATSRVTGGDGYTF.

The chain carries TRBV3-1 and TRBJ2-2; the TCRdb call, TRBD1, lacks DNA for checking. From germline, CDR1 is LGHDT and CDR2 YNNKEL (reference sequence). The CDR3 is 16 amino acids. Here the CDR3 reads CASSPDRVQNTGELFF.

The chain is built from TRBV19 and TRBJ2-3; the D call from TCRdb, TRBD2, cannot be confirmed without DNA. This CDR3 comprises 17 residues. Germline CDR1 LNHDA, CDR2 SQIVND (reference sequence). The CDR3 sequence: CASSGGTSGGYTDTQYF.

The chain is built from TRBV5-1 and TRBJ1-1; TCRdb's D call of TRBD1 is untestable without DNA. This CDR3 comprises 15 residues. Germline V gene lookup returns CDR1 SGHRS and CDR2 YFSETQ. CDR3 protein: CASSLATGGITEAFF. The full variable domain, with the rest looked up from reference TRBV5-1 and TRBJ1-1, is KAGVTQTPRYLIKTRGQQVTLSCSPISGHRSVSWYQQTPGQGLQFLFEYFSETQRNKGNFPGRFSGRQFSNSRSEMNVSTLELGDSALYLCASSLATGGITEAFFGQGTRLTVV.

The chain combines TRBV7-2 with TRBJ1-5; TCRdb proposes TRBD1, but this gene call is untestable without DNA. Per germline, CDR1 SGHTA and CDR2 FQGNSA. The CDR3 is 14 residues long. CDR3 sequence reads: CASSPDRGSEPQHF.

This chain uses TRBV4-2 with TRBJ2-1; lacking DNA, the TRBD2 call made by TCRdb goes unchecked. The CDR3 loop spans 15 amino acids. The V gene's germline CDR1 is LGHNA and CDR2 YNFKEQ. CDR3 residues: CASSPTSDLANEQFF.

The V gene is TRBV7-2, the J gene TRBJ2-3. The V gene's germline CDR1 is SGHTA and CDR2 FQGNSA. This CDR3 spans 15 amino acids. CDR3 protein: CASSLEYARLDTQYF. The full variable domain, with the rest looked up from reference TRBV7-2 and TRBJ2-3, is GAGVSQSPSNKVTEKGKDVELRCDPISGHTALYWYRQSLGQGLEFLIYFQGNSAPDKSGLPSDRFSAERTGGSVSTLTIQRTQQEDSAVYLCASSLEYARLDTQYFGPGTRLTVL.

The J gene is TRBJ2-6, the V gene TRBV5-5. The CDR3 consists of 15 residues. The V gene's germline CDR1 is SGHKS and CDR2 YYEKEE (reference sequence). CDR3: CASSPPRSGANVLTF.

The chain carries TRBV20-1 and TRBJ1-4; checking the TCRdb D call of TRBD1 is not possible without DNA. CDR1 is DFQATT, CDR2 SNEGSKA, per germline (reference sequence). The CDR3 loop spans 15 amino acids. The CDR3 spells CSARDPRGWDEKLFF.

The chain combines TRBV20-1 with TRBJ2-1; the TCRdb call, TRBD2, lacks DNA for checking. This CDR3 spans 15 amino acids. CDR1 is DFQATT and CDR2 is SNEGSKA in the germline V gene (reference sequence). CDR3 protein: CSARDRIAGLNEQFF.

The chain carries TRBV24-1 and TRBJ2-7; there is no DNA to check the TCRdb D call of TRBD1. The CDR3 length is 15 residues. The V gene's germline CDR1 is KGHDR and CDR2 SFDVKD. The chain's CDR3 is CATSVLGQSSYEQYF.